Listed below are T cell receptor beta chains from one sample, sequenced in a study of blood T cell repertoires in COVID-19. This table comes from immunoSEQ multiplex PCR, and its TCRdb copy is limited to in-frame clones, with some not included. Of about 64,000 clones in the sample, just over 90% were seen once. Input material: peripheral blood. Receptor source: a human donor in a cohort sampled during active COVID-19. Both conserved end residues are part of each CDR3. Fields, in order: clone size, V gene, CDR3 protein. Clone size, where shown, is once, few, many, or a class for clones that have expanded.

abundance: -
v_gene: TRBV7-2
CDR3aa: CASSRTSGKGTGELFF

abundance: once
v_gene: TRBV7-9
CDR3aa: CASSSGTGTYEQYF

abundance: -
v_gene: TRBV7-2
CDR3aa: CASSPQIGELFF

abundance: once
v_gene: TRBV6-5
CDR3aa: CASSLQGSSNQPQHF

abundance: -
v_gene: TRBV11-1
CDR3aa: CASNKHLAGGTGELFF

abundance: -
v_gene: TRBV6-5
CDR3aa: CASRSTSSYNSPLHF

abundance: -
v_gene: TRBV19
CDR3aa: CASSRLAESSYEQYF

abundance: -
v_gene: TRBV15
CDR3aa: CATANSGGYGYTF

abundance: -
v_gene: TRBV28
CDR3aa: CASSSFSGGSSYNEQFF

abundance: -
v_gene: TRBV7-6
CDR3aa: CASSSKYPGGPLYEQYF

abundance: -
v_gene: TRBV9
CDR3aa: CASSASTGWLLNEQFF

abundance: -
v_gene: TRBV15
CDR3aa: CATSRDSRVSTDTQYF

abundance: -
v_gene: TRBV28
CDR3aa: CASSPQGIPRAFF

abundance: -
v_gene: TRBV25-1
CDR3aa: CASSELVSGRGSYNEQFF

abundance: -
v_gene: TRBV11-2
CDR3aa: CASSLDWSAYEQYF

abundance: -
v_gene: TRBV12-5
CDR3aa: CASGLEVATDTQYF

abundance: -
v_gene: TRBV24-1
CDR3aa: CATSDLLTDTQYF

abundance: -
v_gene: TRBV6-5
CDR3aa: CASSRGPEVSNIQYF

abundance: -
v_gene: TRBV6-1
CDR3aa: CASSELRGGEKLFF

abundance: -
v_gene: TRBV24-1
CDR3aa: CATSDFPRADTQYF

abundance: -
v_gene: TRBV28
CDR3aa: CASSPGQGTYEQYF

abundance: -
v_gene: TRBV5-6
CDR3aa: CASSLVGVGANVLTF

abundance: -
v_gene: TRBV29-1
CDR3aa: CSVLAGANNEQFF

abundance: once
v_gene: TRBV6-2/TRBV6-3
CDR3aa: CASSLLDRGETQYF

abundance: -
v_gene: TRBV5-3
CDR3aa: CARSSTGYRYREQYF

abundance: -
v_gene: TRBV7-9
CDR3aa: CASSLGTADNNEQFF

abundance: -
v_gene: TRBV7-9
CDR3aa: CASSRGTSGSITDTQYF

abundance: -
v_gene: TRBV19
CDR3aa: CASTGVRNTGELFF

abundance: -
v_gene: TRBV7-9
CDR3aa: CASTGGGRSYEQYF

abundance: -
v_gene: TRBV6-6
CDR3aa: CASSYSFTFNEQFF

abundance: few
v_gene: TRBV28
CDR3aa: CASSSLGQANSPLHF

abundance: few
v_gene: TRBV24-1
CDR3aa: CATSSDSGGYEQYF

abundance: few
v_gene: TRBV12-5
CDR3aa: CASGLVRGESGIRFTGELFF

abundance: -
v_gene: TRBV21-1
CDR3aa: CASSSYRAHEQYF

abundance: -
v_gene: TRBV7-3
CDR3aa: CASSSGTAISGANVLTF

abundance: once
v_gene: TRBV19
CDR3aa: CASSIGWPGGAGELFF

abundance: -
v_gene: TRBV9
CDR3aa: CASSVSPIADEQYF

abundance: -
v_gene: TRBV10-1
CDR3aa: CARNPGAPGELFF

abundance: -
v_gene: TRBV4-3
CDR3aa: CASSQDTGGGQPQHF

abundance: -
v_gene: TRBV9
CDR3aa: CASSLSGREVDTQYF

abundance: -
v_gene: TRBV5-1
CDR3aa: CASRPERGTGGYEQYF

abundance: -
v_gene: TRBV18
CDR3aa: CASSPGQGGAEAFF

abundance: -
v_gene: TRBV7-9
CDR3aa: CASSYGSKTGVNGYTF

abundance: -
v_gene: TRBV27
CDR3aa: CAINSAGHGWVFRDRTYEQYF

abundance: -
v_gene: TRBV28
CDR3aa: CASSSRTSAQSGYF

abundance: once
v_gene: TRBV18
CDR3aa: CASSFLTGGPWNEQFF

abundance: -
v_gene: TRBV7-2
CDR3aa: CASSIEPIAGNNEQFF

abundance: -
v_gene: TRBV4-3
CDR3aa: CASSQVQGGTGVYGYTF